What follows are 9 T cell receptor beta chains derived from one specimen sequenced in a study of T cells in Graves' hyperthyroidism and ophthalmopathy. Amplified regions were TCR beta CDR3 sequences from RNA transcripts. In the first-round RT-PCR of the TCR CDR3, the HTBI primer set was used. TCRdb reanalysed the multiplex PCR reads using MiXCR and keeps one entry per CDR3 protein. The sample records 500,000 or so distinct CDR3 sequences, around 15% being singletons. The sequenced sample consisted of blood. The receptors stem from a woman between 25 and 40 years old with Graves' ophthalmopathy.

This clonotype showed up many times. J is TRBJ2-7 and V is TRBV7-2; TRBD2 aligns across 7 bases. The CDR3 is made up of 15 amino acids. Trimming removed 5 bases from V and 7 bases from J; junction bases left unmatched: 14. In germline, CDR1 is SGHTA, CDR2 FQGNSA. The CDR3 sequence: CASSAGVREWGEQYF. CDR3 nucleotides: TGTGCCAGCAGCGCCGGGGTGCGGGAGTGGGGTGAGCAGTACTTC.

The table lists this clonotype with many counts. The chain combines TRBV14 with TRBJ1-6, with TRBD1 as a possible D gene (6 bases). This CDR3 has 13 residues. Germline V gene data show CDR1 as SGHDN and CDR2 as FVKESK. V lost 5 bases and J lost 11, with 13 bases in between. CDR3 sequence reads: CASSALGGAPLHF. The CDR3 coding sequence is TGTGCCAGCAGCGCCCTAGGGGGGGCACCCCTCCACTTT.

Many counts were recorded for this clonotype. The DNA of the CDR3 is TGTGCCAGCAGTTACGGGGGACTAGCGGGACACTACAATGAGCAGTTCTTC. This encodes CASSYGGLAGHYNEQFF. V and J are TRBV6-2 or TRBV6-3 and TRBJ2-1; 13 nucleotides match TRBD2. V lost 2 bases, J lost 3 bases, and 4 bases stayed unmatched. This CDR3 is 17 amino acids long. The germline CDR1 and CDR2 sequences are MNHEY and SVGEGT.

The chain links TRBV20-1 to TRBJ2-7; 8 bases map to TRBD2. CDR3 length: 13 residues. V dropped 6 bases and J dropped 2; count of bases not matched to a gene: 6. Germline V lookup: CDR1 DFQATT, CDR2 SNEGSKA (reference sequence). This CDR3 is CSAAGGRTYEQYF. For the CDR3, the DNA is TGCAGTGCCGCGGGCGGGAGGACCTACGAGCAGTACTTC.

This clonotype was found once. One base away lies a much larger clone, so this may be a sequencing read error. The J gene is TRBJ1-1, the V gene TRBV12-3 or TRBV12-4; possibly TRBD1 for D (5 bases). V lost 4 bases and J lost 5, with 11 bases in between. The CDR3 totals 13 residues. CDR3 amino acids: CASSWGRQTEAFF. The CDR3 nucleotides read TGTGCCAGCAGTTGGGGCCGGCAGACTGAAGCTTTCTTT.

V and J are TRBV6-1 and TRBJ2-3; 9 bases map to TRBD1. Trimming took 8 bases from V and 5 from J; bases not matched to a gene: 8. Germline assignment: CDR1 MNHNS and CDR2 SASEGT. The CDR3 runs to 14 residues. The CDR3: CASQAGQGLDTQYF. In DNA, the CDR3 is TGTGCCAGCCAGGCGGGACAGGGCCTAGATACGCAGTATTTT.

The chain recombines TRBV19 with TRBJ1-1; 9 bases agree with TRBD1. Trimming took 3 bases from V and 7 from J; bases not matched to a gene: 6. The CDR3 length is 14 residues. Germline V gene data show CDR1 as LNHDA and CDR2 as SQIVND (reference sequence). CDR3 amino acids: CASSIGQGSGEAFF. The CDR3 DNA reads TGTGCCAGTAGTATCGGACAGGGGAGCGGTGAAGCTTTCTTT.

At least ten counts were recorded for this clonotype. The chain is built from TRBV20-1 and TRBJ2-7; 9 bases agree with TRBD2. The V segment lost 0 bases and the J segment 9 bases; nucleotides outside the gene matches: 3. Per the germline V gene, CDR1 is DFQATT and CDR2 is SNEGSKA (reference sequence). This CDR3 is 12 amino acids long. The CDR3 spells CSARERAGGQYF. The CDR3 DNA sequence: TGCAGTGCTAGAGAGAGAGCGGGAGGGCAGTACTTC.

This sequence joins TRBV4-3 and TRBJ1-5, with D uncertain. V lost 0 bases and J lost 6, with 12 bases in between. The CDR3 totals 15 residues. CDR1 is LGHNA and CDR2 is YSLEER in the germline V gene. The CDR3 DNA is TGCGCCAGCAGCCAAGATCGCCAGGAGGGTCAGCCCCAGCATTTT. Its translation is CASSQDRQEGQPQHF.